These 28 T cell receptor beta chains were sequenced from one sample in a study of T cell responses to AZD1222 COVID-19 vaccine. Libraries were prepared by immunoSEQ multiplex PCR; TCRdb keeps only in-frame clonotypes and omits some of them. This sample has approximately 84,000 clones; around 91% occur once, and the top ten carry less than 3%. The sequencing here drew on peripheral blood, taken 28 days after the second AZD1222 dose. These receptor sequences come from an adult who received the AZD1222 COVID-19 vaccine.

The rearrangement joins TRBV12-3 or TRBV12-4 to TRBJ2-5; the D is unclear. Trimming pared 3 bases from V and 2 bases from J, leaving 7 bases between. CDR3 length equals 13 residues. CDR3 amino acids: CASSFVQQETQYF. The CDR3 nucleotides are TGTGCCAGCAGTTTTGTACAGCAAGAGACCCAGTACTTC.

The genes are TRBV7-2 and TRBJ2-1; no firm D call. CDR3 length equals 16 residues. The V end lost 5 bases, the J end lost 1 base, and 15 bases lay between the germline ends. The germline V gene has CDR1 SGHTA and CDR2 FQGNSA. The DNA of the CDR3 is TGTGCCAGCAGCCCCTCCGAACCCGGGTCCTACAATGAGCAGTTCTTC. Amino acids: CASSPSEPGSYNEQFF. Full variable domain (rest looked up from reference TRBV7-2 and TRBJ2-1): GAGVSQSPSNKVTEKGKDVELRCDPISGHTALYWYRQSLGQGLEFLIYFQGNSAPDKSGLPSDRFSAERTGGSVSTLTIQRTQQEDSAVYLCASSPSEPGSYNEQFFGPGTRLTVL.

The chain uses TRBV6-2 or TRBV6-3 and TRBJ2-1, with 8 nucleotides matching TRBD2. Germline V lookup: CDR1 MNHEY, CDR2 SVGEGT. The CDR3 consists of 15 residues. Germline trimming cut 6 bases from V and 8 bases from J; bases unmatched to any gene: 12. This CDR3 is CASSPGVAGRYEQFF. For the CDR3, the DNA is TGTGCCAGCAGCCCCGGGGTAGCGGGGAGGTATGAGCAGTTCTTC.

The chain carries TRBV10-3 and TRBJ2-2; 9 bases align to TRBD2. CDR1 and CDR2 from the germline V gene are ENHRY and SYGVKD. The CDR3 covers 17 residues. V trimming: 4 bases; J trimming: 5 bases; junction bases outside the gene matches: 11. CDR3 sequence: CAISVRGGAGGTGELFF. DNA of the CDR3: TGTGCCATCAGTGTTCGCGGGGGGGCTGGTGGGACCGGGGAGCTGTTTTTT.

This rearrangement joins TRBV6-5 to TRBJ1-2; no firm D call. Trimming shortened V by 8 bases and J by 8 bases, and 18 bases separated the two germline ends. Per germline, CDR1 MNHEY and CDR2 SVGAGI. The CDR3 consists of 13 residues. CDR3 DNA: TGTGCCAGCCGCGACCCCGGACCTCAGGGCTACACCTTC. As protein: CASRDPGPQGYTF.

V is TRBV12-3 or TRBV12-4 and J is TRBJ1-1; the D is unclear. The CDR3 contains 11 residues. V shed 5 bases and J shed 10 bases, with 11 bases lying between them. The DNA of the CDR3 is TGTGCCAGCAGTCCCCTGAAAGGAGCTTTCTTT. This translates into CASSPLKGAFF.

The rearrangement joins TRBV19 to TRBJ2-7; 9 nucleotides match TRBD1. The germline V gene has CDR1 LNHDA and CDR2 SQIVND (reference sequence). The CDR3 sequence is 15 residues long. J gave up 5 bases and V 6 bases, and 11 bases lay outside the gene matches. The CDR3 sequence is CASRPGGDRDNEQYF. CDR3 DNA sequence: TGTGCCAGTAGACCTGGAGGGGACAGGGACAACGAGCAGTACTTC.

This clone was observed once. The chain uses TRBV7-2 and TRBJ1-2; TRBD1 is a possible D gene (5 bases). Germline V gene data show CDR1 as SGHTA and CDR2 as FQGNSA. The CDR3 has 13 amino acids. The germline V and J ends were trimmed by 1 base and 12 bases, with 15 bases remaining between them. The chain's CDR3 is CASSLVPGRRNTF. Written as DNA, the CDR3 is TGTGCCAGCAGCTTAGTTCCAGGGAGGAGAAACACCTTC.

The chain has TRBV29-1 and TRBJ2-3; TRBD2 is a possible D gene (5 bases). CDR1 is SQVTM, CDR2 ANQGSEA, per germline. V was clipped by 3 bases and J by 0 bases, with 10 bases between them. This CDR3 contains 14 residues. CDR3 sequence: CSVDNGVSTDTQYF. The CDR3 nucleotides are TGCAGCGTTGATAACGGGGTGAGCACAGATACGCAGTATTTT.

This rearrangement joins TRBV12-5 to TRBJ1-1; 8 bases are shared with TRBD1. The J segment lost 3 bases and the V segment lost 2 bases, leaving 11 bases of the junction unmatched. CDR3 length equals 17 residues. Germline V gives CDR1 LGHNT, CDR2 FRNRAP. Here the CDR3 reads CASGLFLWVDRDTEAFF. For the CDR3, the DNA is TGTGCTAGTGGTTTGTTTCTGTGGGTGGACAGGGACACTGAAGCTTTCTTT.

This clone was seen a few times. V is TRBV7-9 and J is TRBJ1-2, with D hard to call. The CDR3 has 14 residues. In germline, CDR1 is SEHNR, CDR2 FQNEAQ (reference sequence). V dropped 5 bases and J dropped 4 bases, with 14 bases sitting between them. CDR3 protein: CASSAQLLGYGYTF. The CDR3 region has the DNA TGTGCCAGCAGCGCCCAATTGCTAGGCTATGGCTACACCTTC.

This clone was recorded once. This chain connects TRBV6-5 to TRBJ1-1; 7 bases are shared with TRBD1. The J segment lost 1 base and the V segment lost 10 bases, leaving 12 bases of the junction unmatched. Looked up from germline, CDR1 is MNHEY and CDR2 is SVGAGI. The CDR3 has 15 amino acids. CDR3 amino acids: CATRREGARNTEAFF. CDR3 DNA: TGTGCCACCCGCCGGGAGGGGGCGAGGAACACTGAAGCTTTCTTT.

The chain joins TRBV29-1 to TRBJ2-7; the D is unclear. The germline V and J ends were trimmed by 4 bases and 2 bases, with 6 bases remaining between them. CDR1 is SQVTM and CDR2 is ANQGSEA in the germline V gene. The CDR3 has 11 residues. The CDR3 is CSVGSAYEQYF. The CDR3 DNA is TGCAGCGTTGGCTCAGCCTACGAGCAGTACTTC.

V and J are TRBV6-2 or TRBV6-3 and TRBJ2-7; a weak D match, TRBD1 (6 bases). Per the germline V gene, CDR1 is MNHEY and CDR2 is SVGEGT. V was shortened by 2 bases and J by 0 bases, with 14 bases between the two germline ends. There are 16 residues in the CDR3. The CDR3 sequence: CASSYNGAGVSYEQYF. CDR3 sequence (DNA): TGTGCCAGCAGTTACAACGGGGCAGGGGTCTCCTACGAGCAGTACTTC.

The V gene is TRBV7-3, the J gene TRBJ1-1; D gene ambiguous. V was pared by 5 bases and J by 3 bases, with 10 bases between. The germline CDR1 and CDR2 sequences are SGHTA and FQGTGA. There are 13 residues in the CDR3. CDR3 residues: CASSPHRDTEAFF. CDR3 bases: TGTGCCAGCAGCCCCCACCGAGACACTGAAGCTTTCTTT.

CDR3 sequence (DNA): TGTGCCAGCAGGGAGGGATCCACCTACGAGCAGTACTTC. Amino acid sequence: CASREGSTYEQYF. The rearrangement links TRBV28 to TRBJ2-7; perhaps TRBD2 as D (6 bases). This CDR3 is 13 amino acids long. Per germline, CDR1 MDHEN and CDR2 SYDVKM. Deletions cut 6 bases from V and 2 bases from J, with 11 bases between.

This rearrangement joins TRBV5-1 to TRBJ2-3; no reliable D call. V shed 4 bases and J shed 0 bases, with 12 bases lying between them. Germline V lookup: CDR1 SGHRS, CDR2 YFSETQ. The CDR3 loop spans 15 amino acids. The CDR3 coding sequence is TGCGCCAGCAGCGCCTTGTCGGCGAGCACAGATACGCAGTATTTT. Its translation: CASSALSASTDTQYF.

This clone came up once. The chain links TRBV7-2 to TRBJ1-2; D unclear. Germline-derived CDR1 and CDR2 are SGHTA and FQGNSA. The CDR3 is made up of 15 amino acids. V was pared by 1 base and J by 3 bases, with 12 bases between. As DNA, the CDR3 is TGTGCCAGCAGCTTAGGGCGAGTAGGCGACTATGGCTACACCTTC. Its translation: CASSLGRVGDYGYTF.

CDR3 nucleotides: TGCGCCAGCAGCGACGGGACAGATGCCTATAATTCACCCCTCCACTTT. As protein: CASSDGTDAYNSPLHF. The chain combines TRBV5-1 with TRBJ1-6; 7 positions match TRBD1. This CDR3 is 16 amino acids long. Trimming removed 4 bases from V and 2 bases from J; junction bases left unmatched: 6. Germline V gene lookup returns CDR1 SGHRS and CDR2 YFSETQ.

This CDR3 reads CASSTPTGEDQYF. CDR3 in DNA: TGTGCCAGTAGTACTCCGACAGGGGAGGACCAGTACTTC. The chain recombines TRBV19 with TRBJ2-5, with TRBD1 matching over 8 bases. Germline CDR1 reads LNHDA; CDR2 reads SQIVND (reference sequence). This CDR3 has 13 amino acids. Germline trimming cut 4 bases from V and 10 bases from J; bases unmatched to any gene: 8.

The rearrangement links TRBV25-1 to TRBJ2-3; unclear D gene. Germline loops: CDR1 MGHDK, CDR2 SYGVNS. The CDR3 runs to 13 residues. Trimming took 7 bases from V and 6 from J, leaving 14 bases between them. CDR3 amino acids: CASNRATLDTQYF. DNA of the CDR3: TGTGCCAGCAATAGGGCCACACTCGATACGCAGTATTTT.

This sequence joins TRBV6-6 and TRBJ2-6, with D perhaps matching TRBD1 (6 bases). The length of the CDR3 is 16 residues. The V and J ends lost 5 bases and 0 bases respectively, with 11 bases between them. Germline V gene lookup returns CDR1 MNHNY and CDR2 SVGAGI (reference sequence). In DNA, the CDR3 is TGTGCCAGCAGTCCCGGGACACTCTCTGGGGCCAACGTCCTGACTTTC. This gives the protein CASSPGTLSGANVLTF.

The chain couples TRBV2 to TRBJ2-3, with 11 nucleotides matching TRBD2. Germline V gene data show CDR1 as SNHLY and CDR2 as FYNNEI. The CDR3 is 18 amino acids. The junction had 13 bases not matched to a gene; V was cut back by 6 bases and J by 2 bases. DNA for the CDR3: TGTGCCAGCAGAGATAGCGGGAGGGCCCGTGAAAACACAGATACGCAGTATTTT. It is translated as CASRDSGRARENTDTQYF.

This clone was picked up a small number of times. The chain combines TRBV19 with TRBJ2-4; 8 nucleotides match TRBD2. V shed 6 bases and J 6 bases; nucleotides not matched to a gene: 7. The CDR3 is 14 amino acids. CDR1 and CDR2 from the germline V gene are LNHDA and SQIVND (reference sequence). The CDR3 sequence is CASRNTGGPNIQYF. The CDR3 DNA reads TGTGCCAGTAGAAACACGGGGGGGCCAAACATTCAGTACTTC.

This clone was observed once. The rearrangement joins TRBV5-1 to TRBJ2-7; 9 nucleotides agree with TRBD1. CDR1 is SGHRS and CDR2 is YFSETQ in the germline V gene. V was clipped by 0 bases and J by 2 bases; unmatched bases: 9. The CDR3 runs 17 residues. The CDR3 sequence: CASSLAFSGQGAYEQYF. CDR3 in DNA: TGCGCCAGCAGCTTGGCTTTTTCGGGACAGGGAGCCTACGAGCAGTACTTC.

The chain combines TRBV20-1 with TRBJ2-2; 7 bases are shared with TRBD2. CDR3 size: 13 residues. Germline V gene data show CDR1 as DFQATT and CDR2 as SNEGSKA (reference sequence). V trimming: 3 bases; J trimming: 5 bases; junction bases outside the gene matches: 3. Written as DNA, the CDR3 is TGCAGTGCTAGTGCGGGGGTAACCGGGGAGCTGTTTTTT. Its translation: CSASAGVTGELFF.

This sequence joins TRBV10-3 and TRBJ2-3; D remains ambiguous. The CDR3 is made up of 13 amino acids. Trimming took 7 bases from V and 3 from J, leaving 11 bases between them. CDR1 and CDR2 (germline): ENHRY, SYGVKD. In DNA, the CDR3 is TGTGCCATCAACCTTAGAGGTACAGATACGCAGTATTTT. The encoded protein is CAINLRGTDTQYF.

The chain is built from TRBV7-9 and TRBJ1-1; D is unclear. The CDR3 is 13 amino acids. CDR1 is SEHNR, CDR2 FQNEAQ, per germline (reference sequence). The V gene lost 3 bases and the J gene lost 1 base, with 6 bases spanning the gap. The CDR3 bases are TGTGCCAGCAGCTTTACGGAGAACACTGAAGCTTTCTTT. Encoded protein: CASSFTENTEAFF.